This T cell receptor beta chain is drawn from a study of OX40 agonist ivuxolimab in advanced cancers. Across the whole study: At doses from 0.01 to 10 mg/kg, patients were given intravenous ivuxolimab every 2 weeks. The study's findings and limits: The authors did not determine the antigen specificity of the expanded peripheral T cells.

This clone was counted only a few times. Its matching antigen is unknown. Assay used: immunoSEQ multiplex PCR; TCRdb lists only in-frame clones, some missing. This table holds about 95,000 clones, approximately 89% found once. Patients had blood sampled at baseline and again on cycle 4 day 1 and cycle 7 day 1. The CDR3 loop spans 15 amino acids. CDR1 and CDR2 from the germline V gene are MNHEY and SVGAGI. The V gene end was trimmed by 4 bases and the J gene end by 3 bases; junction bases not matched to a gene: 7. This chain uses TRBV6-5 with TRBJ1-1; 8 nucleotides agree with TRBD1. This clonotype was sampled from an adult with an advanced solid tumor such as melanoma, head and neck, liver or kidney cancer. Material: CD4+ or CD8+ T cells sorted from blood, obtained in a trial of the OX40 agonist ivuxolimab. The CDR3 region has the DNA TGTGCCAGCAGTTCGTGGACAGGGAGGGACACTGAAGCTTTCTTT. This translates into CASSSWTGRDTEAFF.